The 8 T cell receptor beta chains in this list originate from one sample, sequenced in a study of shared clonotypes between healthy human individuals (dated by TCRdb to the early 2020s). Preparation of the library involved the immunoSEQ multiplex PCR assay. This immuneACCESS table, as held by TCRdb, lists in-frame sequences with V and J called but not all clones. Of the missing ones, under half trace to an unresolved V gene in checked studies; the others have no known cause. This sample lists 100,000 to 130,000 clones; more than 65% were detected once. In total, the top ten clones hold over 20% of the sample. The source material was memory CD8+ T cells sorted from blood. Interpreted using the paper, the cell subset or site label stands for: CD45RO+ cells pooled with CCR7-negative TemRA cells. The receptors shown here come from a woman in her 30s in good health.

The chain is built from TRBV28 and TRBJ1-2, with D tentatively TRBD1 (5 bases). This CDR3 is built from 15 residues. The V end was cut by 4 bases, the J end by 1 base, with 13 bases between. Germline-derived CDR1 and CDR2 are MDHEN and SYDVKM. In DNA form, the CDR3 reads TGTGCCAGCAGTTCGAGCCCACAGGTTAACTATGGCTACACCTTC. Its protein product is CASSSSPQVNYGYTF.

This clone came up many times. This sample also contains other DNA sequences that code for the same CDR3. The rearrangement uses TRBV28 and TRBJ1-1; D not certain. This CDR3 is 13 amino acids long. V lost 2 bases and J lost 2, with 6 bases in between. Germline V CDR1 and CDR2: MDHEN, SYDVKM. The CDR3 spells CASSLIGNTEAFF. Here the CDR3 DNA reads TGTGCCAGCAGTTTAATCGGAAACACTGAAGCTTTCTTT. Drawing the rest from reference TRBV28 and TRBJ1-1, the complete variable domain is DVKVTQSSRYLVKRTGEKVFLECVQDMDHENMFWYRQDPGLGLRLIYFSYDVKMKEKGDIPEGYSVSREKKERFSLILESASTNQTSMYLCASSLIGNTEAFFGQGTRLTVV.

In regard to this clone: A far more abundant clone sits one base away, making this likely a read error. The CDR3 nucleotides read TGCGCCAGCAGCCAAGAGCGGGGAAGCTCCTACAATGAGCAGTTCTTC. Translating gives CASSQERGSSYNEQFF. The rearrangement links TRBV4-1 to TRBJ2-1, with a tentative D call TRBD2 (6 bases). Trimming removed 0 bases at V and 0 bases at J, with 9 bases between. Germline V gene sequence: CDR1 MGHRA, CDR2 YSYEKL. The CDR3 contains 16 residues.

This clone was seen more than once but under ten times. The chain joins TRBV15 to TRBJ1-3; D is perhaps TRBD1 (6 bases). CDR3 length: 14 residues. CDR1 is LNHNV and CDR2 is YYDKDF in the germline V gene (reference sequence). V was clipped by 4 bases and J by 11 bases, with 18 bases between them. The CDR3: CATSTRTGQSAIYF. DNA for the CDR3: TGTGCCACCAGCACCCGAACTGGACAGAGTGCCATATATTTT.

The rearrangement uses TRBV5-4 and TRBJ2-7, with TRBD2 matching 9 bases. V shed 4 bases, J shed 5 bases, and the junction held 16 bases outside the gene matches. From germline, CDR1 is SGHNT and CDR2 YYREEE (reference sequence). The CDR3 runs 17 residues. The CDR3 sequence is CASSQDILAGGIHEQYF. CDR3 bases: TGTGCCAGCAGCCAAGATATATTGGCGGGAGGGATACACGAGCAGTACTTC.

The chain carries TRBV2 and TRBJ2-7; 11 nucleotides line up with TRBD2. The CDR3 loop spans 19 amino acids. With 1 base clipped from V and 2 bases from J, the junction kept 13 bases outside the gene matches. Germline V gene sequence: CDR1 SNHLY, CDR2 FYNNEI. CDR3 in DNA: TGTGCCAGCAGTGAAGAACGTTCCTCTAGCGGGAGGTACCCCTACGAGCAGTACTTC. This encodes CASSEERSSSGRYPYEQYF.

CDR3 loop: CASSEAGGPDEQFF. The CDR3, as DNA: TGTGCCAGCAGCGAAGCGGGAGGGCCGGATGAGCAGTTCTTC. The chain couples TRBV11-2 to TRBJ2-1; the match to TRBD2 covers 10 bases. This CDR3 region has 14 residues. Germline V gene lookup returns CDR1 SGHAT and CDR2 FQNNGV. With V trimmed by 5 bases and J by 8 bases, 6 bases remained unmatched.

The chain uses TRBV10-1 and TRBJ1-4; 12 bases agree with TRBD1. Germline values: CDR1 WNHNN, CDR2 SYGVQD (reference sequence). Trimming cost V 8 bases and J 5 bases; bases outside gene matches: 3. This CDR3 comprises 14 residues. The CDR3 region has the DNA TGCGCCAGCGGGACAGGGGGCTGGAATGAAAAACTGTTTTTT. As protein: CASGTGGWNEKLFF.